The clone carrying this T cell receptor (beta chain) was counted only a few times. Its antigen is still unknown. The sample originates from a study of T cell repertoires in cytomegalovirus infection. One entry per CDR3 protein results from TCRdb running MiXCR on the reads. The sample records hundreds of thousands of distinct CDR3 sequences, 30% to 40% being singletons. The CDR3 contains 13 residues. CDR1 and CDR2 from the germline V gene are MNHNS and SASEGT. The V gene lost 6 bases and the J gene lost 7 bases, with 13 bases spanning the gap. The source of this sequence is a human donor in good health (CMV status not recorded). Some clones in this sample may be carry-over from other donors' samples. The V gene is TRBV6-1, the J gene TRBJ1-5; D is unclear. The specimen comprised cultured PBMCs, sampled from culture after CMV antigen stimulation. The CDR3 DNA sequence: TGTGCCAGCAGCGAATTAGCGGGGCAGCCCCAGCATTTT. Its translation is CASSELAGQPQHF.